This T cell receptor beta chain comes out of a study of CD8 T cells in ankylosing spondylitis. General study points: Before this, some motif variants had been reported in reactive arthritis synovial fluid and blood.

Germline assignment: CDR1 LNHDA and CDR2 SQIVND (reference sequence). The CDR3 loop spans 13 amino acids. The V and J ends lost 3 bases and 9 bases respectively, with 12 bases between them. This clonotype has a count of ten or more. Its antigen remains unidentified. TCRdb called the 5' RACE reads again in MiXCR, with one record for every CDR3 protein. The data show some 250,000 distinct CDR3 sequences, with about 10% seen just once and less than 7.5% held by the top ten. This clonotype was sampled from a male donor with ankylosing spondylitis or in good health (not recorded which). The sequenced sample consisted of blood, either unsorted or a sorted T cell fraction (not recorded which). V is TRBV19 and J is TRBJ2-1; a weak D match, TRBD1 (6 bases). The CDR3 reads CASSILQGSEQFF. CDR3 DNA: TGTGCCAGTAGTATCCTCCAGGGGAGTGAGCAGTTCTTC.